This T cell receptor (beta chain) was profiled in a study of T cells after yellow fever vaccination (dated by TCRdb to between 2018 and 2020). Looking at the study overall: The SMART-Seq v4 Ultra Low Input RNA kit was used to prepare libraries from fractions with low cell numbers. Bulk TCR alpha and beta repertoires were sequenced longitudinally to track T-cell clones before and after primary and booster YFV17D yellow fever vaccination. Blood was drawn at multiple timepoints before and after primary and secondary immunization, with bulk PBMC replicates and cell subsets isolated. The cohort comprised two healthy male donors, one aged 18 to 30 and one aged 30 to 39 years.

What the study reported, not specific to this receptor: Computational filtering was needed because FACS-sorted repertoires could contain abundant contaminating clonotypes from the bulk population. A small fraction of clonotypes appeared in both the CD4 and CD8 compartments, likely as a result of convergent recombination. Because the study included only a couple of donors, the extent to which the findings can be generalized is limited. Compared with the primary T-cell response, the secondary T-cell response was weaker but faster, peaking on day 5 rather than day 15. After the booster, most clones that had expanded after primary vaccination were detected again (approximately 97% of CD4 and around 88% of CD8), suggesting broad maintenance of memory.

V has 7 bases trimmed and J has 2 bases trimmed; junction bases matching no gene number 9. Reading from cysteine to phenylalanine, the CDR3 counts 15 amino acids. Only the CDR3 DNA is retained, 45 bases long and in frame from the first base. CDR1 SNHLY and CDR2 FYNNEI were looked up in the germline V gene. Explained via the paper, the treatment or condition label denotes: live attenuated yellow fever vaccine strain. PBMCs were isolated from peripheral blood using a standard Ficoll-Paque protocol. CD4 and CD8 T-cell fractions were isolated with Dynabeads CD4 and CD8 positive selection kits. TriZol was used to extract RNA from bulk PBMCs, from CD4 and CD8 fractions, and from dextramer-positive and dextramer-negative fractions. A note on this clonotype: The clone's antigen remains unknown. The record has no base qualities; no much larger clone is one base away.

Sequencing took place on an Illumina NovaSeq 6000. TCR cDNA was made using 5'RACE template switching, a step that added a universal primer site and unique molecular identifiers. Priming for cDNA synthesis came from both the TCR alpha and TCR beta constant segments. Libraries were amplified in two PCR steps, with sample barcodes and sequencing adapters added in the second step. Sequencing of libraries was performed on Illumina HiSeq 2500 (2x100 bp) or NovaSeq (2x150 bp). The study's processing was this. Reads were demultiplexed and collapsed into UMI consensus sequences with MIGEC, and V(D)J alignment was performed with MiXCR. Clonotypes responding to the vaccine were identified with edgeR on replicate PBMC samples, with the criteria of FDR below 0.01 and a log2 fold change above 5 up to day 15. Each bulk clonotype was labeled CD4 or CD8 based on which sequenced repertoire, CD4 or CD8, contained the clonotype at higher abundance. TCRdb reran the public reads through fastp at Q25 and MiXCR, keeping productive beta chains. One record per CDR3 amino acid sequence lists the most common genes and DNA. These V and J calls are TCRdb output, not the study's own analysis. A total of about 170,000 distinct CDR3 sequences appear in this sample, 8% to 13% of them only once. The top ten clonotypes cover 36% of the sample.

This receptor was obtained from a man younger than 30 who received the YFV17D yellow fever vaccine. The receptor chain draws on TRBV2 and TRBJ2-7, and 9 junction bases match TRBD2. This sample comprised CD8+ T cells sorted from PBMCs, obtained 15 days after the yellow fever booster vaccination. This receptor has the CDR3 CASKKAGGPTYEQYF. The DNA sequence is TGTGCCAGCAAAAAGGCGGGGGGGCCCACCTACGAGCAGTACTTC.